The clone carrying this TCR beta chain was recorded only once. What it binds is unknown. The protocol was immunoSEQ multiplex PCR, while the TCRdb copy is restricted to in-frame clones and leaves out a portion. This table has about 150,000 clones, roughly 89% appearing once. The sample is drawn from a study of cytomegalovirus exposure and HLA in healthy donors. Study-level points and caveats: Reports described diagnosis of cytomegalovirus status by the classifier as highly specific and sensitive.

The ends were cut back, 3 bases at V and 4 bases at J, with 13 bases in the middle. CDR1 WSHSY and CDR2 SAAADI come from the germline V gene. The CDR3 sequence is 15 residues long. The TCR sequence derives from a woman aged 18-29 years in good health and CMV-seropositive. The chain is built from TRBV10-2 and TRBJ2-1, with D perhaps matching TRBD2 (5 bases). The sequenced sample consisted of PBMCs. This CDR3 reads CASSDLQRGYNEQFF. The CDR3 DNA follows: TGCGCCAGCAGTGATTTACAGAGAGGGTACAATGAGCAGTTCTTC.